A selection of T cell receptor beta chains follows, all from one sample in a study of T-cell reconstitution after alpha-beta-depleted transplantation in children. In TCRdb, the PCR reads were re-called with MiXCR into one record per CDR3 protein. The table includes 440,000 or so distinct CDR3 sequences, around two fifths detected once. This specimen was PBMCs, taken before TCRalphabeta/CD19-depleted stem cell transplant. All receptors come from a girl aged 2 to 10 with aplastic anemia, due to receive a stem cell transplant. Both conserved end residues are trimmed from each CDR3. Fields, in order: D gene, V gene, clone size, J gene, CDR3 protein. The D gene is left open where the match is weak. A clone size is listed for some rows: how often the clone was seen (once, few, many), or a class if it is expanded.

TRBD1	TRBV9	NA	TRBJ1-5	ASSAGQGGNQPQH
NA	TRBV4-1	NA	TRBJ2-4	ASSQETGDIQY
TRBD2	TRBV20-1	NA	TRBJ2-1	SARLAGAGGQF
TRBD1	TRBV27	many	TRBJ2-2	ASSHRTGSNTGELF
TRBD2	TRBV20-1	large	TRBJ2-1	HAPSGGTNEQF
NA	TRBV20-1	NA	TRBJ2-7	SARVRDQPYEQY
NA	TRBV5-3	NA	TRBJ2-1	ARSTTGNSYNEQF
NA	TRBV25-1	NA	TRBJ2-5	ASSDPGGSQETQY
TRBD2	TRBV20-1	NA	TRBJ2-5	SASRGTSTETQY
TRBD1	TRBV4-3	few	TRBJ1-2	ASSRDTGGNYGYT
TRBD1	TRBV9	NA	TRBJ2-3	ASSVGQGRADTQY
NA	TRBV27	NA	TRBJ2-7	ASSHDTRNEQY
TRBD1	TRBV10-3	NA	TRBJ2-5	AISESQGQETQY
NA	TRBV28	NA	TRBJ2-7	ASSLLGLVEQY
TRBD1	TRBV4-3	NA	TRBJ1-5	ASSSGQGAETQH
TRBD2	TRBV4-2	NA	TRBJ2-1	ASSPGLAGGPLVNEQF
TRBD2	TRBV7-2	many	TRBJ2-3	ASSPLAGGPTDTQY
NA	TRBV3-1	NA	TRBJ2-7	ASSQVEEQY
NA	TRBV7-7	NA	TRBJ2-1	ASSLSKGNEQF
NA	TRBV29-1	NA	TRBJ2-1	SVSRGAPEF
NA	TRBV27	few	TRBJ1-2	ASSLYPGRAGYGYT
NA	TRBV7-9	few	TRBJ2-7	ASSLRSGQHTYEQY
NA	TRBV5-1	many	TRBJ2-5	ASSPPGPLGTQY
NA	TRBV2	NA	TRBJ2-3	ASREFSDTQY
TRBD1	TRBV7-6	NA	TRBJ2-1	ASSLGTGVLEQF
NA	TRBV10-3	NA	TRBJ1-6	AISDSLFRDGDSPLH
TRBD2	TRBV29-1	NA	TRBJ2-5	SGGTSGIVQETQY
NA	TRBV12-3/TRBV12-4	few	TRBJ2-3	ASSLGGAAGTDTQY
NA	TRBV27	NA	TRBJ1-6	ASKAGRGSPLH
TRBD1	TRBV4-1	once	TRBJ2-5	ASSQGQGRTQY
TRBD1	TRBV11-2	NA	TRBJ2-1	ASSARWDRDEQF
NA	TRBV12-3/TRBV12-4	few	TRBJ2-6	ASARHSGANVLT
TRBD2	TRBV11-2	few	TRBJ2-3	ASSLEGTSGPGTDTQY
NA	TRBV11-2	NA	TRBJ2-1	ASSSLLAAEQF
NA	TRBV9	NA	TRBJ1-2	ASSVTGGNYGYT
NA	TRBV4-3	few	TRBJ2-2	ASSPGIAANTGELF
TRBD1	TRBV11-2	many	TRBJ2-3	ASSLVGTGGDTQY
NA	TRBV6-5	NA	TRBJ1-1	ASSYSAGSNTEAF
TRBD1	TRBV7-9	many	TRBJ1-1	ASSYDRATRGEAF
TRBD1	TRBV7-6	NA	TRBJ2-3	ASSPGTANTDTQY
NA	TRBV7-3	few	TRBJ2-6	ASSLNGIREGPESGANVLT
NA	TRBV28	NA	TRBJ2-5	ASSLPSTGTPQETQY
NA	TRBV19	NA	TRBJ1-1	ASTLGAGHNTEAF
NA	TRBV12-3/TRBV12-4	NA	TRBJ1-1	ASSTYGGPTEAF
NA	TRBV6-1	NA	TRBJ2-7	ASSEAVHIYYEQY
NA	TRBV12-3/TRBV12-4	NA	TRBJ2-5	ASTPRRRATSETQY
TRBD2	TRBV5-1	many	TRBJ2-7	ASSSSGTTSYEQY
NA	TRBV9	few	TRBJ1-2	ASSVATGHWNGYT
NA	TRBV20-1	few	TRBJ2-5	SARDGMGTQY
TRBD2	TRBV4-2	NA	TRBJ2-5	ASSPKLTSGGAQETQY
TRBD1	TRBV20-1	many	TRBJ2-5	SARGEGQGKQETQY
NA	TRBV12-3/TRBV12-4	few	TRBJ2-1	ASRPGPSEQF
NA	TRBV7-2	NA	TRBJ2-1	ASSFSALQSNEQF